These 28 T cell receptor beta chains came from one sample sequenced in a study of CD8+CD57+ T cells in acquired aplastic anemia. TCR beta VDJ combinations and CDR3 sequences were profiled from genomic DNA. TCRdb redid the calling of the reads with MiXCR, one entry per CDR3 protein. The sample holds about 150,000 distinct CDR3 sequences, less than 60% seen once. Sequencing was done on patients that had shown CD8+CD57+ cell expansion by flow cytometry. The sequenced sample consisted of sorted CD4+, CD8+, or CD8+CD57+ T cells (not recorded which) from PBMCs. These receptors originate from a human donor with aplastic anemia.

This chain connects TRBV3-1 to TRBJ1-1; D is undetermined. V was clipped by 2 bases and J by 1 base, with 5 bases between them. The length of the CDR3 is 13 residues. Germline values: CDR1 LGHDT, CDR2 YNNKEL (reference sequence). The DNA for the CDR3 is TGTGCCAGCAGCCAACTGGGGAACACTGAAGCTTTCTTT. This encodes CASSQLGNTEAFF.

The rearrangement links TRBV20-1 to TRBJ2-1, with 7 bases identical to TRBD2. This CDR3 spans 14 amino acids. The V gene end was trimmed by 3 bases and the J gene end by 4 bases; junction bases not matched to a gene: 6. In germline, CDR1 is DFQATT, CDR2 SNEGSKA (reference sequence). Here the CDR3 reads CSASRGGKYNEQFF. Here the CDR3 DNA reads TGCAGTGCTAGTCGCGGGGGAAAGTACAATGAGCAGTTCTTC.

This chain links TRBV19 with TRBJ2-7, with TRBD2 matching 7 bases. V shed 3 bases, J shed 2 bases, and the junction held 7 bases outside the gene matches. The CDR3 consists of 15 residues. Germline V gives CDR1 LNHDA, CDR2 SQIVND (reference sequence). DNA for the CDR3: TGTGCCAGTAGTATTTACAGCGGGGCCCCCTACGAGCAGTACTTC. Protein product: CASSIYSGAPYEQYF.

In DNA form, the CDR3 reads TGCGCCAGCAGTGAAAGCGGGACTTTCTACAATGAGCAGTTCTTC. Protein sequence: CASSESGTFYNEQFF. This chain joins TRBV10-1 and TRBJ2-1; TRBD2 agrees at 7 bases. Germline CDR1 WNHNN, CDR2 SYGVQD (reference sequence). V shed 3 bases, J shed 3 bases, and the junction held 5 bases outside the gene matches. The CDR3 totals 15 residues.

The chain carries TRBV19 and TRBJ2-2, with a tentative D call TRBD1 (6 bases). Germline V gene sequence: CDR1 LNHDA, CDR2 SQIVND (reference sequence). The CDR3 is 15 residues long. V was trimmed by 2 bases and J by 4 bases, leaving 11 bases between them. Here the CDR3 DNA reads TGTGCCAGTAGTATAAGGGGGACACCCACCGGGGAGCTGTTTTTT. Translation gives CASSIRGTPTGELFF.

DNA for the CDR3: TGTGCCAGCAGGGACAGGGGAGATCAGCCCCAGCATTTT. It encodes CASRDRGDQPQHF. The chain couples TRBV2 to TRBJ1-5; 9 nucleotides agree with TRBD1. Germline V gene sequence: CDR1 SNHLY, CDR2 FYNNEI. This CDR3 has 13 residues. The J segment lost 5 bases and the V segment lost 6 bases, leaving 2 bases of the junction unmatched.

CDR3 region: CASSPGGSWGADTQYF. In nucleotides, the CDR3 is TGTGCCAGCAGCCCCGGGGGGAGCTGGGGCGCAGATACGCAGTATTTT. This chain joins TRBV11-1 and TRBJ2-3; 7 nucleotides match TRBD2. Germline V CDR1 and CDR2: SGHAT, FQDESV (reference sequence). The CDR3 sequence is 16 residues long. Trimming removed 5 bases from V and 4 bases from J; junction bases left unmatched: 12.

This clonotype was counted at least ten times. This chain connects TRBV5-6 to TRBJ2-7; 8 nucleotides line up with TRBD2. V gave up 4 bases and J gave up 6 bases; unmatched junction bases: 9. Germline V gene lookup returns CDR1 SGHDT and CDR2 YYEEEE. The length of the CDR3 is 14 residues. The DNA for the CDR3 is TGTGCCAGCAGCGGCCCCGGGGGGGGGTTCGAGCAGTACTTC. Protein product: CASSGPGGGFEQYF.

This clonotype was seen ten or more times. This sequence joins TRBV12-3 or TRBV12-4 and TRBJ2-5; perhaps TRBD1 as D (5 bases). The V end lost 1 base, the J end lost 5 bases, and 11 bases lay between the germline ends. The CDR3 is 14 residues long. The CDR3 DNA sequence: TGTGCCAGCAGTTTAGGTAGGGGCGTTGAGACCCAGTACTTC. It yields the protein CASSLGRGVETQYF.

The rearrangement links TRBV2 to TRBJ1-3, with D unresolved. Germline V gene sequence: CDR1 SNHLY, CDR2 FYNNEI. Between the trimmed V and J ends, which lost 0 bases and 8 bases, there was a span of 14 bases. The CDR3 contains 15 residues. CDR3 nucleotides: TGTGCCAGCAGTGAAGCGCTCGTGCTAGGCTACACCATATATTTT. Its protein is CASSEALVLGYTIYF.

This chain connects TRBV24-1 to TRBJ2-3; D call uncertain. Trimming took 4 bases from V and 2 from J, leaving 15 bases between them. Germline V gene lookup returns CDR1 KGHDR and CDR2 SFDVKD. The CDR3 sequence is 16 residues long. CDR3 amino acids: CATSEGTQPFTDTQYF. CDR3 DNA: TGTGCCACCAGTGAGGGAACGCAACCTTTCACAGATACGCAGTATTTT.

The chain uses TRBV2 and TRBJ2-7; D is possibly TRBD2 (6 bases). The ends were cut back, 4 bases at V and 2 bases at J, with 12 bases in the middle. The CDR3 loop spans 14 amino acids. The germline V gene encodes CDR1 SNHLY and CDR2 FYNNEI. CDR3 DNA: TGTGCCAGCAGTGGGCAGGGAGGTCCCTACGAGCAGTACTTC. Encoded protein: CASSGQGGPYEQYF.

This clonotype was detected once. The rearrangement links TRBV2 to TRBJ2-7; D gene uncertain. V lost 0 bases and J lost 3, with 9 bases in between. The CDR3 has 14 amino acids. CDR1 and CDR2 (germline): SNHLY, FYNNEI. CDR3 residues: CASSEAPDFYEQYF. CDR3 in DNA: TGTGCCAGCAGTGAAGCCCCAGATTTCTACGAGCAGTACTTC. Looking up the rest from reference TRBV2 and TRBJ2-7 gives the full variable domain: EPEVTQTPSHQVTQMGQEVILRCVPISNHLYFYWYRQILGQKVEFLVSFYNNEISEKSEIFDDQFSVERPDGSNFTLKIRSTKLEDSAMYFCASSEAPDFYEQYFGPGTRLTVT.

This sequence joins TRBV19 and TRBJ1-5; no firm D call. Germline-derived CDR1 and CDR2 are LNHDA and SQIVND (reference sequence). There are 14 residues in the CDR3. V was shortened by 7 bases and J by 0 bases, with 10 bases between the two germline ends. This CDR3 reads CASTLELSNQPQHF. CDR3 DNA sequence: TGTGCCAGTACTCTGGAGCTTAGCAATCAGCCCCAGCATTTT.

The gene calls are TRBV2 and TRBJ2-5, with TRBD1 matching over 9 bases. Germline loops: CDR1 SNHLY, CDR2 FYNNEI. Trimming at V came to 6 bases and at J to 2 bases, leaving 7 bases not matched to a gene. The CDR3 is made up of 15 amino acids. The CDR3 spells CASRGPGTGQETQYF. The CDR3 coding sequence is TGTGCCAGCAGGGGTCCCGGGACAGGGCAAGAGACCCAGTACTTC.

This clonotype was seen many times. The J gene is TRBJ2-1, the V gene TRBV27; D not resolved. V was cut by 7 bases and J by 7 bases, with 8 bases left in between. This CDR3 has 11 residues. Germline V gene lookup returns CDR1 MNHEY and CDR2 SMNVEV (reference sequence). The CDR3 reads CASKKGNEQFF. The DNA for the CDR3 is TGTGCCAGCAAGAAGGGTAATGAGCAGTTCTTC.

The chain has TRBV4-1 and TRBJ2-3, with TRBD1 matching over 7 bases. This CDR3 has 14 residues. V was clipped by 1 base and J by 12 bases; unmatched bases: 10. CDR1 is MGHRA and CDR2 is YSYEKL in the germline V gene. The CDR3 coding sequence is TGCGCCAGCAGCCAAGCGGTCGACAGGGCCCATCAGTATTTT. Translation: CASSQAVDRAHQYF.

The V and J genes are TRBV24-1 and TRBJ2-5, with unresolved D. Per the germline V gene, CDR1 is KGHDR and CDR2 is SFDVKD. The CDR3 extends over 13 amino acids. The ends were cut back, 2 bases at V and 5 bases at J, with 8 bases in the middle. This chain's CDR3 is CATSDSGWETQYF. CDR3 coding DNA: TGTGCCACCAGTGATTCAGGATGGGAGACCCAGTACTTC.

This clonotype was seen many times. This rearrangement joins TRBV7-8 to TRBJ2-5; D may be TRBD1 or TRBD2 (5 bases each). CDR1 is SGHVS, CDR2 FQNEAQ, per germline. The CDR3 is 15 amino acids. V lost 1 base to trimming and J lost 2 bases, with 11 bases between them. CDR3 in amino acids: CASSLVWGPQETQYF. The CDR3 coding sequence is TGTGCCAGCAGCTTAGTTTGGGGACCGCAAGAGACCCAGTACTTC.

A few counts support this clonotype. The chain uses TRBV11-1 and TRBJ1-4; TRBD1 matches 7 bases. J lost 0 bases, V lost 4 bases, and 8 bases had no gene match. Germline CDR1 SGHAT, CDR2 FQDESV (reference sequence). The CDR3 is 17 amino acids. CDR3 sequence: CASSSASGTATNEKLFF. CDR3 sequence (DNA): TGTGCCAGCAGCTCCGCCTCTGGGACAGCAACTAATGAAAAACTGTTTTTT. Drawing the rest from reference TRBV11-1 and TRBJ1-4, the complete variable domain is EAEVAQSPRYKITEKSQAVAFWCDPISGHATLYWYRQILGQGPELLVQFQDESVVDDSQLPKDRFSAERLKGVDSTLKIQPAELGDSAMYLCASSSASGTATNEKLFFGSGTQLSVL.

J is TRBJ1-2 and V is TRBV2; 8 nucleotides align to TRBD1. There are 14 residues in the CDR3. Germline CDR1 reads SNHLY; CDR2 reads FYNNEI. Trimming at V came to 8 bases and at J to 5 bases, leaving 10 bases not matched to a gene. In nucleotides, the CDR3 is TGTGCCAGCCTTCCAGGGGGCAGTATTTATGGCTACACCTTC. Its protein product is CASLPGGSIYGYTF.

This clonotype appeared once. The chain carries TRBV10-2 and TRBJ1-3; D is possibly TRBD1 (5 bases). The CDR3 loop spans 16 amino acids. The V end lost 3 bases, the J end lost 0 bases, and 12 bases lay between the germline ends. Germline assignment: CDR1 WSHSY and CDR2 SAAADI. The DNA for the CDR3 is TGCGCCAGCAGTGAACAAAAGGGGATCTCTGGAAACACCATATATTTT. Its translation is CASSEQKGISGNTIYF.

A note on this clonotype: One end of the junction varies from germline; a read error may be responsible. The chain is built from TRBV9 and TRBJ2-1; tentatively, D is TRBD1 (6 bases). The CDR3 sequence is 17 residues long. CDR1 SGDLS and CDR2 YYNGEE come from the germline V gene. CDR3 amino acids: CAGSVAHQGPRYNEQFF. CDR3 DNA sequence: TGTGCCGGCAGCGTAGCCCATCAGGGGCCGAGGTACAATGAGCAGTTCTTC. Full variable domain (outside the CDR3, taken from reference TRBV9 and TRBJ2-1): DSGVTQTPKHLITATGQRVTLRCSPRSGDLSVYWYQQSLDQGLQFLIQYYNGEERAKGNILERFSAQQFPDLHSELNLSSLELGDSALYFCAGSVAHQGPRYNEQFFGPGTRLTVL.

The chain employs TRBV6-4 and TRBJ1-6; possibly TRBD1 for D (6 bases). The CDR3 is 12 residues long. V was clipped by 1 base and J by 15 bases, with 10 bases between them. In germline, CDR1 is MRHNA, CDR2 SNTAGT. This CDR3 is CASSDFWTVLHF. In DNA, the CDR3 is TGTGCCAGCAGTGACTTCTGGACAGTCCTCCACTTT.

The V call is TRBV2, the J call TRBJ1-1, with D possibly being TRBD1 (6 bases). Germline loops: CDR1 SNHLY, CDR2 FYNNEI. The CDR3 contains 13 residues. V lost 3 bases to trimming and J lost 8 bases, with 13 bases between them. CDR3 region: CASSDNRAFEAFF. DNA for the CDR3: TGTGCCAGCAGTGATAACAGGGCCTTCGAAGCTTTCTTT.

In this sample, this clonotype turned up once. The chain links TRBV11-1 to TRBJ2-1, with 9 bases lining up with TRBD1. CDR3 length equals 17 residues. The junction had 10 bases not matched to a gene; V was cut back by 3 bases and J by 4 bases. The germline gives CDR1 SGHAT, CDR2 FQDESV (reference sequence). The CDR3 nucleotides are TGTGCCAGCAGCTTCGTTTCCGGGACAGGGCAGTACAATGAGCAGTTCTTC. Its protein product is CASSFVSGTGQYNEQFF.

This clonotype appeared many times. The rearrangement uses TRBV20-1 and TRBJ2-1, with TRBD2 matching over 8 bases. V lost 6 bases to trimming and J lost 0 bases; unmatched junction nucleotides: 7. CDR3 size: 15 residues. In germline, CDR1 is DFQATT, CDR2 SNEGSKA (reference sequence). The CDR3 region is CSAQTGTSSYNEQFF. The CDR3 DNA follows: TGCAGTGCCCAGACCGGGACTAGCTCCTACAATGAGCAGTTCTTC.

V and J are TRBV25-1 and TRBJ2-7, with D unresolved. Germline CDR1 is MGHDK and CDR2 is SYGVNS. CDR3 length equals 13 residues. V was trimmed by 11 bases and J by 1 base, leaving 15 bases between them. The CDR3 DNA reads TGTGCCGCAGGTCTAGGAGAGTCCTACGAGCAGTACTTC. This sequence encodes CAAGLGESYEQYF.